Below are 32 T cell receptor beta chains sequenced from a single sample in a study of blood T cell repertoires in COVID-19. Repertoires were generated with immunoSEQ multiplex PCR, while TCRdb's copy carries only in-frame clones and drops some. Counted here are roughly 200,000 clones, approximately 86% occurring once; the ten biggest clones make up 3.8%. The sample taken for sequencing was PBMCs or T cells enriched from blood (not recorded which). The receptor source for this set is a woman in her 40s with acute COVID-19.

The rearrangement joins TRBV30 to TRBJ1-5, with D uncertain. Germline CDR1 reads GTSNPN; CDR2 reads SVGIG (reference sequence). This CDR3 has 14 amino acids. The ends were cut back, 3 bases at V and 6 bases at J, with 15 bases in the middle. The CDR3 bases are TGTGCCTGGAGCGAGGAGAGGGTTCGTCAGCCCCAGCATTTT. Its translation: CAWSEERVRQPQHF. The complete variable domain, with remaining parts taken from reference TRBV30 and TRBJ1-5, reads SQTIHQWPATLVQPVGSPLSLECTVEGTSNPNLYWYRQAAGRGLQLLFYSVGIGQISSEVPQNLSASRPQDRQFILSSKKLLLSDSGFYLCAWSEERVRQPQHFGDGTRLSIL.

CDR3 amino acids: CASSPTGSGANVLTF. The CDR3 DNA reads TGTGCCAGCAGCCCGACAGGGTCCGGGGCCAACGTCCTGACTTTC. The chain employs TRBV3-1 (or the pseudogene TRBV3-2) and TRBJ2-6; 7 bases are a match to TRBD1. Germline assignment: CDR1 LGHDT and CDR2 YNNKEL (reference sequence). This CDR3 has 15 amino acids. J gave up 4 bases and V 4 bases, and 4 bases lay outside the gene matches.

V usage is TRBV19 and J usage is TRBJ1-1; 7 bases line up with TRBD1. Germline CDR1 and CDR2: LNHDA and SQIVND (reference sequence). This CDR3 spans 15 amino acids. V gave up 9 bases and J gave up 2 bases; unmatched junction bases: 12. CDR3 loop: CASQPTGTANTEAFF. The CDR3 coding sequence is TGTGCCAGCCAACCTACCGGGACAGCTAACACTGAAGCTTTCTTT.

Ten or more counts support this clone. The chain links TRBV19 to TRBJ1-1; 8 bases agree with TRBD1. Losses at the gene ends were 11 bases for V and 3 bases for J; bases not matched to a gene: 8. Germline-derived CDR1 and CDR2 are LNHDA and SQIVND (reference sequence). The CDR3 contains 13 residues. The CDR3 DNA sequence: TGTGCCGCCGACAGGGGCTCGGACACTGAAGCTTTCTTT. Translating gives CAADRGSDTEAFF.

This clone appeared a single time. V and J are TRBV29-1 and TRBJ1-1; 8 bases fit TRBD1. Unmatched junction bases numbered 8, after V lost 7 bases and J lost 7 bases. Per germline, CDR1 SQVTM and CDR2 ANQGSEA. CDR3 size: 12 residues. CDR3 in DNA: TGCAGCGCCAAACAGGGGGTTTTTGAAGCTTTCTTT. This translates into CSAKQGVFEAFF.

This chain uses TRBV19 with TRBJ1-2, with D possibly being TRBD1 (6 bases). Trimming removed 2 bases from V and 2 bases from J, with 9 bases in between. This CDR3 spans 14 amino acids. CDR1 is LNHDA and CDR2 is SQIVND in the germline V gene (reference sequence). The chain's CDR3 is CASSIRTENYGYTF. DNA for the CDR3: TGTGCCAGTAGTATACGGACAGAAAACTATGGCTACACCTTC.

The chain is built from TRBV9 and TRBJ2-6, with D perhaps matching TRBD1 (5 bases). The CDR3 contains 16 residues. From germline, CDR1 is SGDLS and CDR2 YYNGEE. The V and J ends lost 4 bases and 4 bases respectively, with 15 bases between them. The CDR3 DNA is TGTGCCAGCAGCCCCCCAAGGGGTTCCGGGGCCAACGTCCTGACTTTC. Protein product: CASSPPRGSGANVLTF.

This chain connects TRBV5-6 to TRBJ2-7; 9 bases fit TRBD2. CDR3 length: 14 residues. Unmatched junction bases numbered 11, after V lost 4 bases and J lost 9 bases. Germline lookup yields CDR1 SGHDT and CDR2 YYEEEE. CDR3 in DNA: TGTGCCAGCAGCACTAGCGGGTCCCCTGCGGGGCAGTACTTC. Translation gives CASSTSGSPAGQYF.

The chain uses TRBV27 and TRBJ2-1, with TRBD2 matching over 7 bases. This CDR3 has 16 residues. The V gene end was trimmed by 1 base and the J gene end by 3 bases; junction bases not matched to a gene: 6. The germline V gene encodes CDR1 MNHEY and CDR2 SMNVEV (reference sequence). As DNA, the CDR3 is TGTGCCAGCAGTTTATGGGCGACTAGCAGCTACAATGAGCAGTTCTTC. Protein sequence: CASSLWATSSYNEQFF.

The chain is built from TRBV6-2 or TRBV6-3 and TRBJ2-7; 10 bases agree with TRBD2. Germline-derived CDR1 and CDR2 are MNHEY and SVGEGT. The CDR3 is 17 residues long. After removal of 2 bases from V and 5 bases from J, the junction contained 12 bases not matched to a gene. The CDR3 protein is CASSYQPPGLAKNEQYF. The DNA for the CDR3 is TGTGCCAGCAGTTACCAGCCTCCGGGACTAGCGAAGAACGAGCAGTACTTC.

The chain combines TRBV5-1 with TRBJ2-7; D unclear. Germline V gene data show CDR1 as SGHRS and CDR2 as YFSETQ. The CDR3 is made up of 12 amino acids. V lost 5 bases to trimming and J lost 5 bases, with 11 bases between them. The CDR3 reads CASRLTADEQYF. CDR3 bases: TGCGCCAGCAGACTCACCGCCGACGAGCAGTACTTC. Together with reference TRBV5-1 and TRBJ2-7, the CDR3 gives the full variable domain: KAGVTQTPRYLIKTRGQQVTLSCSPISGHRSVSWYQQTPGQGLQFLFEYFSETQRNKGNFPGRFSGRQFSNSRSEMNVSTLELGDSALYLCASRLTADEQYFGPGTRLTVT.

CDR3: CASRPNGLAGVGYYEQYF. The CDR3 nucleotides are TGTGCCAGCAGGCCTAATGGACTAGCGGGAGTAGGCTACTACGAGCAGTACTTC. The rearrangement joins TRBV28 to TRBJ2-7; 13 positions agree with TRBD2. CDR1 is MDHEN and CDR2 is SYDVKM in the germline V gene. Unmatched junction bases numbered 14, after V lost 6 bases and J lost 3 bases. This CDR3 has 18 amino acids. The full variable domain, completed using reference TRBV28 and TRBJ2-7, is DVKVTQSSRYLVKRTGEKVFLECVQDMDHENMFWYRQDPGLGLRLIYFSYDVKMKEKGDIPEGYSVSREKKERFSLILESASTNQTSMYLCASRPNGLAGVGYYEQYFGPGTRLTVT.

This clone was observed once. V and J are TRBV18 and TRBJ2-3, with a tentative D call TRBD1 (5 bases). This CDR3 is built from 14 residues. V was shortened by 3 bases and J by 4 bases, with 11 bases between the two germline ends. In germline, CDR1 is KGHSH, CDR2 LQKENI. CDR3 nucleotides: TGTGCCAGCTCACCGAAGGGGCTGGCAGATACGCAGTATTTT. This encodes CASSPKGLADTQYF.

The rearrangement links TRBV27 to TRBJ1-5; 8 nucleotides match TRBD1. This CDR3 has 15 amino acids. Germline values: CDR1 MNHEY, CDR2 SMNVEV (reference sequence). The ends lost 9 bases at V and 2 bases at J; junction bases unmatched: 9. CDR3: CASAGGGRGNQPQHF. The CDR3 bases are TGTGCCAGTGCAGGGGGCGGGCGGGGCAATCAGCCCCAGCATTTT.

This clone was detected once. The chain joins TRBV5-6 to TRBJ1-2, with 11 bases matching TRBD1. Looked up from germline, CDR1 is SGHDT and CDR2 is YYEEEE. This CDR3 region has 14 residues. The trim removed 3 bases at V and 8 bases at J, leaving 6 bases unmatched. The CDR3 DNA is TGTGCCAGCAGCTGGCCCGGGACAGGGGGAGGCTACACCTTC. Translation gives CASSWPGTGGGYTF.

The chain recombines TRBV28 with TRBJ1-1, with D tentatively TRBD1 (5 bases). The CDR3 covers 11 residues. Trimming removed 0 bases from V and 12 bases from J, with 8 bases in between. In germline, CDR1 is MDHEN, CDR2 SYDVKM. The chain's CDR3 is CASSLWGGTFF. The CDR3, as DNA: TGTGCCAGCAGTTTATGGGGGGGGACTTTCTTT.

The J gene is TRBJ1-1, the V gene TRBV5-6; 8 nucleotides agree with TRBD1. The CDR3 has 16 residues. CDR1 is SGHDT and CDR2 is YYEEEE in the germline V gene. V shed 0 bases, J shed 4 bases, and the junction held 8 bases outside the gene matches. The CDR3 region is CASSLVGQGATTEAFF. CDR3 bases: TGTGCCAGCAGCTTGGTTGGGCAGGGGGCGACCACTGAAGCTTTCTTT.

The chain employs TRBV14 and TRBJ2-1, with D maybe TRBD2 (6 bases). Germline V gene lookup returns CDR1 SGHDN and CDR2 FVKESK. The V gene lost 4 bases and the J gene lost 9 bases, with 13 bases spanning the gap. This CDR3 is built from 13 residues. In DNA, the CDR3 is TGTGCCAGCAGCCTGAGGCGGGGAGGTGAGCAGTTCTTC. Residues: CASSLRRGGEQFF.

This clone has just one count. The J gene is TRBJ2-5, the V gene TRBV23-1; perhaps TRBD1 as D (5 bases). TRBV23-1 is an open reading frame whose function is uncertain. The ends were cut back, 7 bases at V and 2 bases at J, with 11 bases in the middle. The CDR3 extends over 13 amino acids. CDR3 sequence: CASTRQRQETQYF. In DNA form, the CDR3 reads TGCGCCAGCACCCGACAGCGACAAGAGACCCAGTACTTC.

The genes are TRBV9 and TRBJ1-3, with TRBD1 as a possible D gene (5 bases). CDR1 SGDLS and CDR2 YYNGEE come from the germline V gene. V was shortened by 0 bases and J by 0 bases, with 13 bases between the two germline ends. The length of the CDR3 is 17 residues. The CDR3 protein is CASSVGRGENSGNTIYF. The DNA for the CDR3 is TGTGCCAGCAGCGTAGGTAGGGGCGAAAACTCTGGAAACACCATATATTTT.

The chain recombines TRBV6-1 with TRBJ1-5, with a tentative D call TRBD1 (6 bases). Germline assignment: CDR1 MNHNS and CDR2 SASEGT. The length of the CDR3 is 16 residues. Between the trimmed V and J ends, which lost 2 bases and 0 bases, there was a span of 11 bases. The CDR3 region has the DNA TGTGCCAGCAGTGAATTCGAGGGGGTTAGCAATCAGCCCCAGCATTTT. Its protein product is CASSEFEGVSNQPQHF.

The gene calls are TRBV7-9 and TRBJ2-1, with D tentatively TRBD2 (5 bases). This CDR3 spans 15 amino acids. Trimming removed 4 bases from V and 0 bases from J, with 10 bases in between. The germline gives CDR1 SEHNR, CDR2 FQNEAQ (reference sequence). The CDR3, as DNA: TGTGCCAGCAGCTCGAGCGGAGCCTCCTACAATGAGCAGTTCTTC. As protein: CASSSSGASYNEQFF.

The gene calls are TRBV6-5 and TRBJ2-5, with D uncertain. Germline loops: CDR1 MNHEY, CDR2 SVGAGI. V lost 0 bases and J lost 0, with 5 bases in between. The CDR3 loop spans 14 amino acids. The CDR3 coding sequence is TGTGCCAGCAGTTACTCTCAGTACCAAGAGACCCAGTACTTC. It specifies CASSYSQYQETQYF.

The chain couples TRBV9 to TRBJ1-1, with unresolved D. The CDR3 extends over 13 amino acids. In germline, CDR1 is SGDLS, CDR2 YYNGEE. V was shortened by 4 bases and J by 1 base, with 8 bases between the two germline ends. CDR3 region: CASSSRENTEAFF. The CDR3 coding sequence is TGTGCCAGCAGCTCACGGGAGAACACTGAAGCTTTCTTT.

V is TRBV10-3 and J is TRBJ2-3; 9 bases are a match to TRBD2. Germline CDR1 ENHRY, CDR2 SYGVKD. After removal of 7 bases from V and 4 bases from J, the junction contained 6 bases not matched to a gene. This CDR3 spans 14 amino acids. The DNA for the CDR3 is TGTGCCATCAACCAGCGGGAGGCGTCAGATACGCAGTATTTT. Its translation is CAINQREASDTQYF.

The rearrangement uses TRBV2 and TRBJ1-2, with D maybe TRBD1 (6 bases). Per germline, CDR1 SNHLY and CDR2 FYNNEI. This CDR3 comprises 16 residues. Trimming stripped 8 bases from V and 2 bases from J, with 21 bases between. CDR3 loop: CASPQGRRSFNYGYTF. The DNA of the CDR3 is TGTGCCAGCCCACAGGGCAGGAGGAGTTTCAACTATGGCTACACCTTC.

The chain uses TRBV15 and TRBJ2-7; D might be TRBD1 (5 bases). The CDR3 runs to 16 residues. The germline gives CDR1 LNHNV, CDR2 YYDKDF (reference sequence). V shed 2 bases and J shed 0 bases, with 14 bases lying between them. The CDR3 DNA follows: TGTGCCACCAGCAGACACTTGGACATTAGCTCCTACGAGCAGTACTTC. Its translation: CATSRHLDISSYEQYF. Drawing the rest from reference TRBV15 and TRBJ2-7, the complete variable domain is DAMVIQNPRYQVTQFGKPVTLSCSQTLNHNVMYWYQQKSSQAPKLLFHYYDKDFNNEADTPDNFQSRRPNTSFCFLDIRSPGLGDTAMYLCATSRHLDISSYEQYFGPGTRLTVT.

This chain links TRBV27 with TRBJ2-5, with a weak D call TRBD2 (5 bases). The CDR3 sequence is 13 residues long. Germline V gene sequence: CDR1 MNHEY, CDR2 SMNVEV (reference sequence). The V and J ends lost 8 bases and 5 bases respectively, with 15 bases between them. The CDR3 DNA reads TGTGCCAGCGGATTCGGAGGCGGTGAGACCCAGTACTTC. Amino acid sequence: CASGFGGGETQYF.

CDR3 residues: CASSFTEAQFF. Here the CDR3 DNA reads TGTGCCAGCAGCTTCACGGAGGCGCAGTTCTTC. The J gene is TRBJ2-1, the V gene TRBV11-2, with a tentative D call TRBD2 (5 bases). CDR3 length: 11 residues. CDR1 and CDR2 (germline): SGHAT, FQNNGV. The germline V and J ends were trimmed by 3 bases and 12 bases, with 9 bases remaining between them.

This sequence joins TRBV27 and TRBJ2-5; possible D gene TRBD1, 6 bases. The germline V gene encodes CDR1 MNHEY and CDR2 SMNVEV (reference sequence). Trimming took off 4 bases at V and 6 bases at J, with 15 bases between the two ends. This CDR3 spans 14 amino acids. DNA for the CDR3: TGTGCCAGCAGTTGGGGGCAGGGTGTGCAGACCCAGTACTTC. It is translated as CASSWGQGVQTQYF.

This sequence joins TRBV27 and TRBJ1-6; 10 nucleotides agree with TRBD1. Germline CDR1 and CDR2: MNHEY and SMNVEV (reference sequence). The length of the CDR3 is 17 residues. Unmatched junction bases numbered 13, after V lost 6 bases and J lost 8 bases. The CDR3 DNA reads as TGTGCCAGCAGGCGATTATCCGGGACAGGGGAGGATTCACCCCTCCACTTT. Protein sequence: CASRRLSGTGEDSPLHF.

The V gene is TRBV13, the J gene TRBJ2-1; D remains unclear. Germline V gives CDR1 PRHDT, CDR2 FYEKMQ (reference sequence). Trimming left V 5 bases short and J 1 base short, with 9 bases between. This CDR3 comprises 14 residues. The CDR3 bases are TGTGCCAGCAGCCTTTTTACATCCTACAATGAGCAGTTCTTC. It specifies CASSLFTSYNEQFF.